This T cell receptor (beta chain) was found in a study of technical replicates of blood from a handful of donors. V lost 6 bases and J lost 1; bases outside the gene matches: 7. Germline V CDR1 and CDR2: ENHRY, SYGVKD. CDR3 length: 15 residues. Repertoires were generated with immunoSEQ multiplex PCR, while TCRdb's copy carries only in-frame clones and drops some. The sample shows tens of thousands of clones, over 85% of them seen only once. The chain recombines TRBV10-3 with TRBJ1-1; TRBD1 aligns across 8 bases. The material sequenced was T cells isolated from PBMCs. This receptor was taken from a human donor in good health. Here the CDR3 DNA reads TGTGCCATCAGACCCCAGGGGGCGCGGAACACTGAAGCTTTCTTT. The encoded protein is CAIRPQGARNTEAFF.